The rows below give T cell receptor beta chains drawn from one sample of a study of cytomegalovirus exposure and HLA in healthy donors. Only in-frame clones appear in the TCRdb table, and some are missing; sequencing was by immunoSEQ multiplex PCR. The data contain under 150,000 clones, about 80% of them singletons. What was sequenced was PBMCs. The receptors stem from a woman aged 40 to 55 in good health and CMV-seronegative. CDR3s include the opening cysteine and the closing phenylalanine or tryptophan. The order of the fields is V gene, J gene, D gene, clone size, CDR3 DNA, CDR3 protein. The D gene is left open where the match is weak. The listing skips clone size in some rows; elsewhere it reads once, few, many or a size class.

v_call: TRBV6-1
j_call: TRBJ2-3
d_call: TRBD2
clone_size: NA
cdr3_nt: TGTGCCAGCAGTGCCGGTCTAGCGGCCACAGATACGCAGTATTTT
cdr3_aa: CASSAGLAATDTQYF

v_call: TRBV4-3
j_call: TRBJ2-5
d_call: TRBD2
clone_size: few
cdr3_nt: TGCGCCAGCAGCCAATTAGCGGGAGCAGAGACCCAGTACTTC
cdr3_aa: CASSQLAGAETQYF

v_call: TRBV4-3
j_call: TRBJ2-2
d_call: NA
clone_size: NA
cdr3_nt: TGCGCCAGCAGCCAAGGTGCCGAGCGGCGTAACGGGGAGCTGTTTTTT
cdr3_aa: CASSQGAERRNGELFF

v_call: TRBV4-3
j_call: TRBJ2-7
d_call: NA
clone_size: NA
cdr3_nt: TGCGCCAGCAGCCAAGCGGGCGACAGCTACGAGCAGTACTTC
cdr3_aa: CASSQAGDSYEQYF

v_call: TRBV7-2
j_call: TRBJ1-3
d_call: NA
clone_size: once
cdr3_nt: TGTGCCAGCAGCTTTATCTCAGGGCTTGAAAACACCATATATTTT
cdr3_aa: CASSFISGLENTIYF

v_call: TRBV6-6
j_call: TRBJ2-1
d_call: NA
clone_size: NA
cdr3_nt: TGTGCCAGCAGTTACTCAGGGGACAATGAGCAGTTCTTC
cdr3_aa: CASSYSGDNEQFF

v_call: TRBV18
j_call: TRBJ1-1
d_call: NA
clone_size: few
cdr3_nt: TGTGCCAGCTCACCACTACCGGGAGACACTGAAGCTTTCTTT
cdr3_aa: CASSPLPGDTEAFF

v_call: TRBV6-1
j_call: TRBJ2-3
d_call: TRBD2
clone_size: few
cdr3_nt: TGTGCCAGCAGTGAAACGGTAGCGGGAGGGCCGTCAGATACGCAGTATTTT
cdr3_aa: CASSETVAGGPSDTQYF

v_call: TRBV5-1
j_call: TRBJ1-2
d_call: NA
clone_size: NA
cdr3_nt: TGCGCCAGCAGCACCCCTGGTCCGGGCTATGGCTACACCTTC
cdr3_aa: CASSTPGPGYGYTF

v_call: TRBV4-3
j_call: TRBJ1-2
d_call: TRBD1
clone_size: NA
cdr3_nt: TGCGCCAGCAGCCCCCAAACCCGACAGGGTACGGGAGGCTACACCTTC
cdr3_aa: CASSPQTRQGTGGYTF

v_call: TRBV2
j_call: TRBJ2-5
d_call: NA
clone_size: NA
cdr3_nt: TGTGCCAGCAGTTCCGGGGGGCCGGGAGAGACCCAGTACTTC
cdr3_aa: CASSSGGPGETQYF

v_call: TRBV27
j_call: TRBJ2-1
d_call: TRBD2
clone_size: NA
cdr3_nt: TGTGCCAGCGGCGGACAGACCGGGACTAGCGGGAGGAGCTCCTACAATGAGCAGTTCTTC
cdr3_aa: CASGGQTGTSGRSSYNEQFF

v_call: TRBV6-6
j_call: TRBJ2-3
d_call: NA
clone_size: NA
cdr3_nt: TGTGCCAGCAGGACAAGTTCTACGCAGTATTTT
cdr3_aa: CASRTSSTQYF

v_call: TRBV27
j_call: TRBJ2-7
d_call: NA
clone_size: NA
cdr3_nt: TGTGCCAGCAGCGCCCGGGACACGGGCAGGTGGGAGCAGTACTTC
cdr3_aa: CASSARDTGRWEQYF

v_call: TRBV4-3
j_call: TRBJ1-4
d_call: TRBD1
clone_size: NA
cdr3_nt: TGCGCCAGCAGCCAAGAAAGTGGGACAGGGTATGAAAAACTGTTTTTT
cdr3_aa: CASSQESGTGYEKLFF

v_call: TRBV7-2
j_call: TRBJ1-2
d_call: NA
clone_size: NA
cdr3_nt: TGTGCCAGCAGCTCGCCGACAGTCTATGGCTACACCTTC
cdr3_aa: CASSSPTVYGYTF

v_call: TRBV28
j_call: TRBJ1-2
d_call: TRBD1
clone_size: NA
cdr3_nt: TGTGCCAGCAGTTTATCCCGCGGACAGGGGGCGACCTATGGCTACACCTTC
cdr3_aa: CASSLSRGQGATYGYTF

v_call: TRBV29-1
j_call: TRBJ1-3
d_call: NA
clone_size: NA
cdr3_nt: TGCAGCGCCCTCTTCTCTGGAAACACCATATATTTT
cdr3_aa: CSALFSGNTIYF

v_call: TRBV7-9
j_call: TRBJ1-4
d_call: NA
clone_size: NA
cdr3_nt: TGTGCCAGCAGCCCCAATGTGAGGGCGGATGAAAAACTGTTTTTT
cdr3_aa: CASSPNVRADEKLFF

v_call: TRBV15
j_call: TRBJ2-7
d_call: TRBD2
clone_size: NA
cdr3_nt: TGTGCCACCACGGCCGGGGGAGGGATCGCCTACGAGCAGTACTTC
cdr3_aa: CATTAGGGIAYEQYF

v_call: TRBV5-6
j_call: TRBJ1-1
d_call: NA
clone_size: NA
cdr3_nt: TGTGCCAGCAGCTTATTCCCTCCCCAATGGAGTAACACTGAAGCTTTCTTT
cdr3_aa: CASSLFPPQWSNTEAFF

v_call: TRBV6-5
j_call: TRBJ2-5
d_call: NA
clone_size: NA
cdr3_nt: TGTGCCAGCAGCCCTCCGGGGTGGGAGACCCAGTACTTC
cdr3_aa: CASSPPGWETQYF

v_call: TRBV6-1
j_call: TRBJ2-2
d_call: TRBD2
clone_size: NA
cdr3_nt: TGTGCCTCCGGGACTAGCGGGGGGGCCACCGGGGAGCTGTTTTTT
cdr3_aa: CASGTSGGATGELFF

v_call: TRBV19
j_call: TRBJ1-3
d_call: NA
clone_size: NA
cdr3_nt: TGTGCCAGTCAACAGGGCAGCTCTGGAAACACCATATATTTT
cdr3_aa: CASQQGSSGNTIYF

v_call: TRBV9
j_call: TRBJ2-1
d_call: NA
clone_size: NA
cdr3_nt: TGTGCCAGCAGCGTAGCGGGAGACTCCTACAATGAGCAGTTCTTC
cdr3_aa: CASSVAGDSYNEQFF

v_call: TRBV5-4
j_call: TRBJ1-2
d_call: NA
clone_size: NA
cdr3_nt: TGTGCCAGCAGCTTGGTGGGAGGTCGACGGAACCCGGCAGGCTACACCTTC
cdr3_aa: CASSLVGGRRNPAGYTF

v_call: TRBV4-2
j_call: TRBJ1-2
d_call: TRBD1
clone_size: NA
cdr3_nt: TGTGCCAGCAGCCAAGACCTAGGGGGCACAGGGGTTGCGGGCTACACCTTC
cdr3_aa: CASSQDLGGTGVAGYTF

v_call: TRBV10-2
j_call: TRBJ1-6
d_call: NA
clone_size: NA
cdr3_nt: TGCGCCAGCAGAGCGGACAGCCCTAATTCACCCCTCCACTTT
cdr3_aa: CASRADSPNSPLHF